The present TCR beta chain was sequenced within a study of identical twins. Study-level findings and limits: Researchers caution that invariant MAIT and iNKT cells could partly confound zero-insertion analyses. There was an excess of low generation probability in the out-of-frame alpha sequences that twins shared. Modelling approaches yielded underestimates of out-of-frame TCR alpha sharing between monozygotic twins. The study reached conclusions through statistical analysis that was cross-sectional, not following the same donors.

This clonotype was observed many times. Antigen: not known. This CDR3 has 11 amino acids. V was cut by 3 bases and J by 5 bases, with 4 bases left in between. From germline, CDR1 is DFQATT and CDR2 SNEGSKA (reference sequence). MiXCR, applied by TCRdb to the 5' RACE reads, yields one record per CDR3 protein. The profile covers hundreds of thousands of distinct CDR3 sequences, with 5.5% to 6.5% appearing a single time and under 2% taken by the ten largest. This TCR was recovered from a man aged 18 to 29 in good health. Sequencing was done on a sample of naive T cells sorted from blood. This chain connects TRBV20-1 to TRBJ2-2; D remains ambiguous. CDR3 DNA: TGCAGTGCTAGGGGGACCGGGGAGCTGTTTTTT. Amino acids: CSARGTGELFF.